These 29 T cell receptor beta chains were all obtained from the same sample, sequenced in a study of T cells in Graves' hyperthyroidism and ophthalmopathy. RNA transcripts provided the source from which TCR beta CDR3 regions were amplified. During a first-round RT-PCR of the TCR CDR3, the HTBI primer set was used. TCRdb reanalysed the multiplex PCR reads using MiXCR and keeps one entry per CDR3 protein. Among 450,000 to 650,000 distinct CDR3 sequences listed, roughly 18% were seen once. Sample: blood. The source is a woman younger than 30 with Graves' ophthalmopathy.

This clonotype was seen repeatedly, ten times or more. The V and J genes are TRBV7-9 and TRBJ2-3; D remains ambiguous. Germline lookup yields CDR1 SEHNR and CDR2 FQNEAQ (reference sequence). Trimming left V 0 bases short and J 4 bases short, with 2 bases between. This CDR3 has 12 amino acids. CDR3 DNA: TGTGCCAGCAGCTTAGCAGCAGATACGCAGTATTTT. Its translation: CASSLAADTQYF.

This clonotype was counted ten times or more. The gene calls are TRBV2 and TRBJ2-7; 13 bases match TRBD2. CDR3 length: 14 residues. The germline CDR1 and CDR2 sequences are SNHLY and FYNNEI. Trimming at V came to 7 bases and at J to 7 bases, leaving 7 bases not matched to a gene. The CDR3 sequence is CASNLRLAGGEQYF. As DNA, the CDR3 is TGTGCCAGCAACTTACGACTAGCGGGGGGTGAGCAGTACTTC.

The CDR3 DNA follows: TGTGCCAGCAGTGTTGCAGGGGCCATCCATGGCTACACCTTC. Encoded protein: CASSVAGAIHGYTF. V is TRBV27 and J is TRBJ1-2, with D perhaps TRBD1 (6 bases). The CDR3 loop spans 14 amino acids. V was clipped by 5 bases and J by 6 bases, with 16 bases between them. Germline loops: CDR1 MNHEY, CDR2 SMNVEV (reference sequence).

The CDR3 nucleotides are TGTGCCAGCAGCCAAGAGAACTACAATGAGCAGTTCTTC. It translates to CASSQENYNEQFF. This rearrangement joins TRBV14 to TRBJ2-1; no reliable D call. Per germline, CDR1 SGHDN and CDR2 FVKESK. V dropped 0 bases and J dropped 3 bases, with 3 bases sitting between them. This CDR3 contains 13 residues. The whole variable domain, filled in from reference TRBV14 and TRBJ2-1, reads EAGVTQFPSHSVIEKGQTVTLRCDPISGHDNLYWYRRVMGKEIKFLLHFVKESKQDESGMPNNRFLAERTGGTYSTLKVQPAELEDSGVYFCASSQENYNEQFFGPGTRLTVL.

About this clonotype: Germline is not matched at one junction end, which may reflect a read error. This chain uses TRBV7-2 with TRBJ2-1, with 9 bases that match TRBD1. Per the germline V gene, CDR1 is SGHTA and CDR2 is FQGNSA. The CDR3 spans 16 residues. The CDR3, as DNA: TGCGCCAGCAGCCAAGAACAGGGGGCGGCCTACAATGAGCAGTTCTTC. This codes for CASSQEQGAAYNEQFF. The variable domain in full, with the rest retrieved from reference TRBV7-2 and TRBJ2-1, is GAGVSQSPSNKVTEKGKDVELRCDPISGHTALYWYRQSLGQGLEFLIYFQGNSAPDKSGLPSDRFSAERTGGSVSTLTIQRTQQEDSAVYLCASSQEQGAAYNEQFFGPGTRLTVL.

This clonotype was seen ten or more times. CDR3 amino acids: CSIADNNEQFF. In DNA, the CDR3 is TGCAGTATTGCTGACAACAATGAGCAGTTCTTC. The chain recombines TRBV20-1 with TRBJ2-1; D is unclear. Trimming took 8 bases from V and 5 from J, leaving 10 bases between them. CDR1 and CDR2 (germline): DFQATT, SNEGSKA (reference sequence). This CDR3 contains 11 residues.

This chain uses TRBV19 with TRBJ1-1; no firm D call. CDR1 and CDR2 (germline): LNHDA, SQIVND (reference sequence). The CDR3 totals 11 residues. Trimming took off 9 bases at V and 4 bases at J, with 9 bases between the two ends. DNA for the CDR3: TGTGCCAGCCAGGAAACCACTGAAGCTTTCTTT. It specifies CASQETTEAFF.

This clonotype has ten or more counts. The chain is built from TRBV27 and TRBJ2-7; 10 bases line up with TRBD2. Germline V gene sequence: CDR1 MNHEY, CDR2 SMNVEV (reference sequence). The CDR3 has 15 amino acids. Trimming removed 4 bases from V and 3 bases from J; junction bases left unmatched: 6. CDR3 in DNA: TGTGCCAGCAGTTCCAGCGGACTAGCGGACTACGAGCAGTACTTC. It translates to CASSSSGLADYEQYF.

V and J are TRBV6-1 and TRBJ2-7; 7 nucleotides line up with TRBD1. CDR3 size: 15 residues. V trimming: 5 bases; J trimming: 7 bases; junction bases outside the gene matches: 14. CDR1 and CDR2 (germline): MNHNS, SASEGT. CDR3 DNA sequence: TGTGCCAGCAGTCCCGAGACAGGGCAGGGTGGAGAGCAGTACTTC. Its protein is CASSPETGQGGEQYF.

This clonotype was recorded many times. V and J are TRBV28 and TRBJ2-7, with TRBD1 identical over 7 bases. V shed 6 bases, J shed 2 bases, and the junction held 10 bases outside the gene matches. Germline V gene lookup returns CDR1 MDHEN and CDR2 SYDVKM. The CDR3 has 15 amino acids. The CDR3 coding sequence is TGTGCCAGCAGGCCCGGGACAGTGCCCCCCTACGAGCAGTACTTC. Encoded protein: CASRPGTVPPYEQYF.

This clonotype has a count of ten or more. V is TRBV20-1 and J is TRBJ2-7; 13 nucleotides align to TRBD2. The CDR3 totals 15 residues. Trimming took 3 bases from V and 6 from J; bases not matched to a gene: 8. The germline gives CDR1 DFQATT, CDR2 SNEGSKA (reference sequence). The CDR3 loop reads CSASKLAGGPGEQYF. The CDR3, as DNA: TGCAGTGCTAGTAAACTAGCGGGGGGGCCAGGCGAGCAGTACTTC.

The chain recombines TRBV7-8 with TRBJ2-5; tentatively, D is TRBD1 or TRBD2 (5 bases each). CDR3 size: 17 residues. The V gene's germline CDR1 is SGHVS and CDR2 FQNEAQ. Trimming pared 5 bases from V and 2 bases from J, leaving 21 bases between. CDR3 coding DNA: TGTGCCAGCAGCCTAGGGACCCTGACGGGGCCGCAAGAGACCCAGTACTTC. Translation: CASSLGTLTGPQETQYF.

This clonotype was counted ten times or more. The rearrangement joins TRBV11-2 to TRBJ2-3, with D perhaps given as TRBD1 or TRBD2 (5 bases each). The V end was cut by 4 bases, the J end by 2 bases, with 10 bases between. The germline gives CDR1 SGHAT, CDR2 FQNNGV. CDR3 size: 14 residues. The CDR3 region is CASSSYGATDTQYF. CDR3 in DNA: TGTGCCAGCAGCTCATACGGGGCCACAGATACGCAGTATTTT.

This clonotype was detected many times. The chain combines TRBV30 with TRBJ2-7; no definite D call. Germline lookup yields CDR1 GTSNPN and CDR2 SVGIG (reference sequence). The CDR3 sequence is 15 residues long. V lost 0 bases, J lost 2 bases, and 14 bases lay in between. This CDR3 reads CAWSVYRTDPYEQYF. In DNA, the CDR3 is TGTGCCTGGAGTGTATATAGGACGGACCCCTACGAGCAGTACTTC.

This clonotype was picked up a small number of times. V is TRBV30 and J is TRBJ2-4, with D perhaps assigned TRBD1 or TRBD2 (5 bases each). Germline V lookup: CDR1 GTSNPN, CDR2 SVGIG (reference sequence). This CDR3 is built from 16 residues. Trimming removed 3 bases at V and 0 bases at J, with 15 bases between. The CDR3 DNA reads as TGTGCCTGGAGCCAAGGGACGCCTAGAGCCAAAAACATTCAGTACTTC. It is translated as CAWSQGTPRAKNIQYF. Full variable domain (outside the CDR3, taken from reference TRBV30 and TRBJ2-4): SQTIHQWPATLVQPVGSPLSLECTVEGTSNPNLYWYRQAAGRGLQLLFYSVGIGQISSEVPQNLSASRPQDRQFILSSKKLLLSDSGFYLCAWSQGTPRAKNIQYFGAGTRLSVL.

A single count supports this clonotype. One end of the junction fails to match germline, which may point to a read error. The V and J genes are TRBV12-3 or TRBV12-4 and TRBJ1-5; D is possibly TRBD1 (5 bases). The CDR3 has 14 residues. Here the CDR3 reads CTSSTQVGNQPQHF. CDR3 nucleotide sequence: TGTACCAGCAGTACACAGGTAGGCAATCAGCCCCAGCATTTT.

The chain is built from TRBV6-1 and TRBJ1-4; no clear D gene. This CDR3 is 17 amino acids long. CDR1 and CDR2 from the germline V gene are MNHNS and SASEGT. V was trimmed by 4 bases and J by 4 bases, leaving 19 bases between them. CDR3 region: CASSANGPVDVNEKLFF. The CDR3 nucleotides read TGTGCCAGCAGTGCGAACGGACCTGTAGATGTTAATGAAAAACTGTTTTTT.

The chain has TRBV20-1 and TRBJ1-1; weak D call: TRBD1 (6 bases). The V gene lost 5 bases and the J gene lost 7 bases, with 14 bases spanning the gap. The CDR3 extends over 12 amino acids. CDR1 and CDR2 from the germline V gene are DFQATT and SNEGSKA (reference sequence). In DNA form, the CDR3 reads TGCAGTGCTGGGGGGGGCGCGTATGAAGCTTTCTTT. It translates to CSAGGGAYEAFF.

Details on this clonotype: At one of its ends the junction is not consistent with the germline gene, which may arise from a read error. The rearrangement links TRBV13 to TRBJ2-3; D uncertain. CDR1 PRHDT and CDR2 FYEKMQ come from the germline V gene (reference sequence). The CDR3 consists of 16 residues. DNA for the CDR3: TGTGCCACCAGCAGAGATCTTTTCGGGAGCACAGATACGCAGTATTTT. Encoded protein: CATSRDLFGSTDTQYF.

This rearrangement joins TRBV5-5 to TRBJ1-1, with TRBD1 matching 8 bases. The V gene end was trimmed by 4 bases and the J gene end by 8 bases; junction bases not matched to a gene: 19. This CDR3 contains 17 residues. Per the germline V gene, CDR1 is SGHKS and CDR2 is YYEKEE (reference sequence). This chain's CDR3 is CASSTLQGALSVSEAFF. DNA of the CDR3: TGTGCCAGCAGCACCCTTCAGGGGGCTTTAAGTGTCTCAGAAGCTTTCTTT.

The CDR3 loop reads CSVYGGAIETQYF. The CDR3 bases are TGCAGCGTTTACGGGGGGGCCATAGAGACCCAGTACTTC. This rearrangement joins TRBV29-1 to TRBJ2-5; 8 nucleotides agree with TRBD2. The CDR3 has 13 amino acids. J was trimmed by 4 bases and V by 5 bases; bases with no gene match: 6. Per germline, CDR1 SQVTM and CDR2 ANQGSEA.

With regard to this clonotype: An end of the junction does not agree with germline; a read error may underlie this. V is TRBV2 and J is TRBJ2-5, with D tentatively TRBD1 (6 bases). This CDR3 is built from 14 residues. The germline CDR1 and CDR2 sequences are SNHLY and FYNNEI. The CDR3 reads CASGEIAGVETQYF. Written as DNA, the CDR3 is TGTGCCAGCGGTGAAATCGCAGGGGTAGAGACCCAGTACTTC. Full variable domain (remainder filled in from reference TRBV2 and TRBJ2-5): EPEVTQTPSHQVTQMGQEVILRCVPISNHLYFYWYRQILGQKVEFLVSFYNNEISEKSEIFDDQFSVERPDGSNFTLKIRSTKLEDSAMYFCASGEIAGVETQYFGPGTRLLVL.

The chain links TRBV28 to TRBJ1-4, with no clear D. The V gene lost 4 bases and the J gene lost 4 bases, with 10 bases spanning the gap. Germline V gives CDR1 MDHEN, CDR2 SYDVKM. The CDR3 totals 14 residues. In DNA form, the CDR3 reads TGTGCCAGCAGTTCGGGTCAGGATAATGAAAAACTGTTTTTT. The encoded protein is CASSSGQDNEKLFF.

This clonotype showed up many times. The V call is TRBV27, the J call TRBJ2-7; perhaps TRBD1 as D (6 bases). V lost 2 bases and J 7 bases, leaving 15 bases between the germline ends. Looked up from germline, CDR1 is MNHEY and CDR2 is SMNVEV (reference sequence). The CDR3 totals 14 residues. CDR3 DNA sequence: TGTGCCAGCAGTTTAAGAGGGGGTTCAGGGGAGCAGTACTTC. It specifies CASSLRGGSGEQYF.

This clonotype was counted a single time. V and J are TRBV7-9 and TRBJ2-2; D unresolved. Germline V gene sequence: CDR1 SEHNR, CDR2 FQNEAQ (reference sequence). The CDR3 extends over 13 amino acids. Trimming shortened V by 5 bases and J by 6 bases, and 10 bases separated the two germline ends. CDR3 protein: CASSLETSGELFF. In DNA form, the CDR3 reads TGTGCCAGCAGCCTAGAAACATCCGGGGAGCTGTTTTTT.

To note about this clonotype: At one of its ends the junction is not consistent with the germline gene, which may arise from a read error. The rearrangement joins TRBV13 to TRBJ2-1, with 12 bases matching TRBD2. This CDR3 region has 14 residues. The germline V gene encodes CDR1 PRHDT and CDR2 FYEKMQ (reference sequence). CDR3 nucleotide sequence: TGCGCCAGCAGCCGACTAGCGGGAGTACATGAGCAGTTCTTC. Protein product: CASSRLAGVHEQFF.

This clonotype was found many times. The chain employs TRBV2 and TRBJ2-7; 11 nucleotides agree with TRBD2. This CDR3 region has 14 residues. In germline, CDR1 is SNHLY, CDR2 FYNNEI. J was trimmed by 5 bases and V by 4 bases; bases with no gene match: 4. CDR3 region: CASSVSGRVNEQYF. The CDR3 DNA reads TGTGCCAGCAGTGTTAGCGGGAGGGTAAACGAGCAGTACTTC. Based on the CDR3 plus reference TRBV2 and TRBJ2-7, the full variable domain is EPEVTQTPSHQVTQMGQEVILRCVPISNHLYFYWYRQILGQKVEFLVSFYNNEISEKSEIFDDQFSVERPDGSNFTLKIRSTKLEDSAMYFCASSVSGRVNEQYFGPGTRLTVT.

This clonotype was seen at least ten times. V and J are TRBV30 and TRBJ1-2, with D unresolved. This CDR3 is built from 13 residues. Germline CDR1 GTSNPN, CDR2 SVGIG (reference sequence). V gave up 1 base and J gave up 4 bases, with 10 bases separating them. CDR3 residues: CAWSGGGPYGYTF. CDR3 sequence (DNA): TGTGCCTGGAGTGGGGGAGGCCCCTATGGCTACACCTTC.

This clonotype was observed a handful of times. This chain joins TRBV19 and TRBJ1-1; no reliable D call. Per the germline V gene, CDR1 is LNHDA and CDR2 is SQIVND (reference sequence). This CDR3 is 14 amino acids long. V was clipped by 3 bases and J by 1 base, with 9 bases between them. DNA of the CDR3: TGTGCCAGTAGTATTGGGGTAGAGAACACTGAAGCTTTCTTT. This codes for CASSIGVENTEAFF.